These 27 T cell receptor beta chains came from one sample sequenced in a study of blood T cell repertoires in COVID-19. Using immunoSEQ multiplex PCR, the repertoire was profiled, and TCRdb retains in-frame clones only, with some absent. The repertoire includes approximately 200,000 clones, roughly nine tenths of them detected once, and 2.2% sits in the top ten. The specimen sequenced was peripheral blood. These receptor sequences come from a woman aged 45-59 years with acute or convalescent COVID-19.

The chain has TRBV7-8 and TRBJ2-1, with TRBD2 matching 15 bases. The V gene's germline CDR1 is SGHVS and CDR2 FQNEAQ. The V and J ends lost 5 bases and 1 base, in that order; junction bases with no gene match: 15. This CDR3 has 21 amino acids. For the CDR3, the DNA is TGTGCCAGCAGCCCCGAACCCGGGACTAGCGGGGGGAGTATATCCTACAATGAGCAGTTCTTC. The encoded protein is CASSPEPGTSGGSISYNEQFF.

V gene TRBV5-1 combines with J gene TRBJ2-1; tentative D call: TRBD2 (6 bases). The CDR3 loop spans 14 amino acids. V was clipped by 4 bases and J by 4 bases, with 12 bases between them. Germline V gene sequence: CDR1 SGHRS, CDR2 YFSETQ. The CDR3 DNA reads as TGCGCCAGCAGCGCGGGACTCGTTTACAATGAGCAGTTCTTC. Amino acid sequence: CASSAGLVYNEQFF. The full variable domain, in which reference TRBV5-1 and TRBJ2-1 provide the parts outside the CDR3, is KAGVTQTPRYLIKTRGQQVTLSCSPISGHRSVSWYQQTPGQGLQFLFEYFSETQRNKGNFPGRFSGRQFSNSRSEMNVSTLELGDSALYLCASSAGLVYNEQFFGPGTRLTVL.

The rearrangement uses TRBV28 and TRBJ1-3; 9 nucleotides align to TRBD1. Losses at the gene ends were 6 bases for V and 5 bases for J; bases not matched to a gene: 8. The CDR3 extends over 15 amino acids. Germline V gene sequence: CDR1 MDHEN, CDR2 SYDVKM. The CDR3, as DNA: TGTGCCAGCAGCCCACAGGGGGCGGGTAGAAACACCATATATTTT. Protein sequence: CASSPQGAGRNTIYF.

The genes are TRBV13 and TRBJ2-1; 8 bases are a match to TRBD2. Unmatched junction bases numbered 16, after V lost 8 bases and J lost 7 bases. The CDR3 runs 16 residues. Germline assignment: CDR1 PRHDT and CDR2 FYEKMQ (reference sequence). This CDR3 reads CASAPRGGGTSNEQFF. The CDR3 DNA follows: TGTGCCAGCGCTCCCCGGGGCGGGGGGACCTCGAATGAGCAGTTCTTC.

This sequence joins TRBV24-1 and TRBJ2-2, with 9 nucleotides matching TRBD1. V lost 5 bases, J lost 4 bases, and 4 bases stayed unmatched. Germline assignment: CDR1 KGHDR and CDR2 SFDVKD. The CDR3 loop spans 15 amino acids. The CDR3 region has the DNA TGTGCCACCAGTGGTGGGACAGGGTCCACCGGGGAGCTGTTTTTT. The encoded protein is CATSGGTGSTGELFF.

The chain has TRBV12-2 and TRBJ2-7; the table's D gene call, TRBD1, was not cross checked with the DNA. TRBV12-2 is a pseudogene locus. The CDR3 is 20 amino acids. CDR3 region: CASRLDFWVGNRGPTYEQYF. CDR3 coding DNA: TGTGCAAGTCGCTTAGACTTTTGGGTGGGGAACAGGGGGCCCACCTACGAGCAGTACTTC.

V usage is TRBV7-3 and J usage is TRBJ1-1; TRBD1 matches 8 bases. CDR1 SGHTA and CDR2 FQGTGA come from the germline V gene. The CDR3 length is 13 residues. With 5 bases clipped from V and 4 bases from J, the junction kept 3 bases outside the gene matches. CDR3 region: CASSPQGGTEAFF. Written as DNA, the CDR3 is TGTGCCAGCAGCCCACAGGGGGGCACTGAAGCTTTCTTT. Full variable domain (outside the CDR3, taken from reference TRBV7-3 and TRBJ1-1): GAGVSQTPSNKVTEKGKYVELRCDPISGHTALYWYRQSLGQGPEFLIYFQGTGAADDSGLPNDRFFAVRPEGSVSTLKIQRTERGDSAVYLCASSPQGGTEAFFGQGTRLTVV.

This chain joins TRBV3-1 (or the pseudogene TRBV3-2) and TRBJ2-5; a possible D gene is TRBD2 (6 bases). V gave up 9 bases and J gave up 1 base, with 12 bases separating them. Germline V gives CDR1 LGHDT, CDR2 YNNKEL (reference sequence). The CDR3 is made up of 13 amino acids. CDR3 DNA sequence: TGTGCCAGTATTAGCGGACCCCAAGAGACCCAGTACTTC. Residues: CASISGPQETQYF.

The chain is built from TRBV19 and TRBJ2-4; TRBD2 aligns across 7 bases. After removal of 11 bases from V and 9 bases from J, the junction contained 13 bases not matched to a gene. The CDR3 has 13 amino acids. Germline-derived CDR1 and CDR2 are LNHDA and SQIVND (reference sequence). The DNA of the CDR3 is TGTGCCGCCAGTCGTAAGGGAGGGAGCATTCAGTACTTC. Amino acid sequence: CAASRKGGSIQYF.

The rearrangement uses TRBV18 and TRBJ2-2; 8 bases agree with TRBD1. CDR3 size: 16 residues. The V segment lost 3 bases and the J segment 0 bases; nucleotides outside the gene matches: 3. The germline V gene encodes CDR1 KGHSH and CDR2 LQKENI. CDR3: CASSPRTGTNTGELFF. The CDR3 coding sequence is TGTGCCAGCTCACCCCGGACAGGGACGAACACCGGGGAGCTGTTTTTT.

This chain links TRBV10-3 with TRBJ1-3; a possible D gene is TRBD1 (5 bases). This CDR3 is built from 14 residues. The germline CDR1 and CDR2 sequences are ENHRY and SYGVKD. Between the trimmed V and J ends, which lost 2 bases and 0 bases, there was a span of 5 bases. CDR3 sequence reads: CAISEDSSGNTIYF. The CDR3 DNA is TGTGCCATCAGTGAGGACAGCTCTGGAAACACCATATATTTT.

About this clone itself: An end of the junction does not agree with germline; a read error may underlie this. The chain links TRBV12-3 or TRBV12-4 to TRBJ2-5, with a weak D call TRBD2 (6 bases). This CDR3 region has 11 residues. The CDR3 DNA reads TGTGCCAGCAGTCTCGGGACTCGACGGGACTTC. It codes for CASSLGTRRDF.

Comments on this clone: Other DNA sequences in the same sample also yield this CDR3. The chain recombines TRBV4-3 with TRBJ1-2; unclear D gene. Germline assignment: CDR1 LGHNA and CDR2 YSLEER. Trimming cost V 0 bases and J 1 base, with 6 bases left between them. The length of the CDR3 is 14 residues. The CDR3 bases are TGCGCCAGCAGCCAAGAAACGGGTAACTATGGCTACACCTTC. This encodes CASSQETGNYGYTF.

This chain uses TRBV9 with TRBJ2-3; 7 bases match TRBD2. The CDR3 covers 15 residues. The V gene's germline CDR1 is SGDLS and CDR2 YYNGEE. The V segment lost 1 base and the J segment 0 bases; nucleotides outside the gene matches: 2. The CDR3 bases are TGTGCCAGCAGCGTAACTAGCGCAAGCACAGATACGCAGTATTTT. This translates into CASSVTSASTDTQYF.

The chain has TRBV13 and TRBJ2-7, with 12 bases identical to TRBD2. CDR3 length equals 15 residues. Trimming cost V 7 bases and J 5 bases; bases outside gene matches: 9. Germline V gives CDR1 PRHDT, CDR2 FYEKMQ (reference sequence). The CDR3 DNA reads TGTGCCAGCACTCTGCAACTAGCGGGAGGCCACGAGCAGTACTTC. This codes for CASTLQLAGGHEQYF. The full variable domain, in which reference TRBV13 and TRBJ2-7 provide the parts outside the CDR3, is AAGVIQSPRHLIKEKRETATLKCYPIPRHDTVYWYQQGPGQDPQFLISFYEKMQSDKGSIPDRFSAQQFSDYHSELNMSSLELGDSALYFCASTLQLAGGHEQYFGPGTRLTVT.

This clone occurred a few times. The chain is built from TRBV5-1 and TRBJ1-1; D unclear. Between the trimmed V and J ends, which lost 5 bases and 0 bases, there was a span of 8 bases. Germline loops: CDR1 SGHRS, CDR2 YFSETQ. The length of the CDR3 is 13 residues. CDR3 DNA sequence: TGCGCCAGCAGACCCGGAGTGAACACTGAAGCTTTCTTT. Protein: CASRPGVNTEAFF.

In DNA form, the CDR3 reads TGTGCCAGTAGTCTGAGGACTAGCGGGGTCTCCTACGAGCAGTACTTC. It is translated as CASSLRTSGVSYEQYF. The chain couples TRBV19 to TRBJ2-7; 12 nucleotides align to TRBD2. V lost 5 bases and J lost 0; bases outside the gene matches: 5. The germline V gene encodes CDR1 LNHDA and CDR2 SQIVND (reference sequence). The length of the CDR3 is 16 residues.

This sequence joins TRBV6-5 and TRBJ1-2; D is possibly TRBD1 (5 bases). CDR3 size: 13 residues. Trimming cost V 6 bases and J 2 bases, with 10 bases left between them. Germline values: CDR1 MNHEY, CDR2 SVGAGI. CDR3 DNA: TGTGCCAGCAGCTTTGGACACAACTATGGCTACACCTTC. This translates into CASSFGHNYGYTF.

The gene calls are TRBV6-5 and TRBJ2-7; a possible D gene is TRBD1 (6 bases). V lost 0 bases and J lost 2, with 11 bases in between. The CDR3 sequence is 15 residues long. Germline CDR1 reads MNHEY; CDR2 reads SVGAGI. The CDR3 here is CASSYSKEGAYEQYF. In nucleotides, the CDR3 is TGTGCCAGCAGTTACTCGAAAGAGGGGGCCTACGAGCAGTACTTC.

This chain connects TRBV6-6 to TRBJ2-5; D perhaps matches TRBD2 (5 bases). Trimming removed 3 bases at V and 5 bases at J, with 10 bases between. Germline V gene lookup returns CDR1 MNHNY and CDR2 SVGAGI (reference sequence). The CDR3 consists of 13 residues. The CDR3 protein is CASSYSETETQYF. Written as DNA, the CDR3 is TGTGCCAGCAGTTATAGCGAAACGGAGACCCAGTACTTC.

This clone has just a few counts. The chain links TRBV25-1 to TRBJ1-4; tentative D call: TRBD1 (6 bases). Trimming left V 1 base short and J 7 bases short, with 16 bases between. Germline values: CDR1 MGHDK, CDR2 SYGVNS. The CDR3 loop spans 16 amino acids. The CDR3, as DNA: TGTGCCAGCAGTGAATCCGAGGGGGTGGCGGGTGAAAAACTGTTTTTT. Its protein is CASSESEGVAGEKLFF.

This sequence joins TRBV7-7 and TRBJ2-5, with 12 bases lining up with TRBD2. Germline V CDR1 and CDR2: SSHAT, FNYEAQ (reference sequence). The CDR3 loop spans 16 amino acids. V was pared by 5 bases and J by 0 bases, with 4 bases of the junction left unmatched. This chain's CDR3 is CASSQGLAGHQETQYF. CDR3 sequence (DNA): TGTGCCAGCAGCCAAGGACTAGCGGGACACCAAGAGACCCAGTACTTC.

This clone is a singleton in its sample. CDR3 coding DNA: TGTGCCTGGGACCGGGACAGGGGAAACACCATATATTTT. Its translation: CAWDRDRGNTIYF. V and J are TRBV30 and TRBJ1-3; 8 bases agree with TRBD1. The germline V gene encodes CDR1 GTSNPN and CDR2 SVGIG (reference sequence). The trim removed 5 bases at V and 4 bases at J, leaving 4 bases unmatched. CDR3 length equals 13 residues.

The CDR3 bases are TGTGCCAGCAGTTACATTGTAGCCTACAATGAGCAGTTCTTC. As protein: CASSYIVAYNEQFF. This chain connects TRBV6-2 or TRBV6-3 to TRBJ2-1; no firm D call. CDR3 length: 14 amino acids. Trimming stripped 2 bases from V and 2 bases from J, with 7 bases between. Germline CDR1 MNHEY, CDR2 SVGEGT.

The rearrangement joins TRBV5-8 to TRBJ2-3; the D is unclear. This CDR3 is built from 14 residues. Trimming took off 5 bases at V and 3 bases at J, with 13 bases between the two ends. Germline CDR1 and CDR2: SGHTS and YDEGEE. The CDR3 DNA is TGTGCCAGCAGTTCTGCAACCGGGACAGATACGCAGTATTTT. Its translation is CASSSATGTDTQYF.

This clone appeared once. V is TRBV6-5 and J is TRBJ2-7; possibly TRBD1 for D (6 bases). The length of the CDR3 is 13 residues. The V end was cut by 6 bases, the J end by 5 bases, with 14 bases between. Germline loops: CDR1 MNHEY, CDR2 SVGAGI. The CDR3 protein is CASSPQGSDEQYF. The CDR3 DNA reads as TGTGCCAGCAGCCCGCAGGGGTCTGACGAGCAGTACTTC.

V usage is TRBV10-3 and J usage is TRBJ2-1; D is perhaps TRBD2 (5 bases). This CDR3 is built from 16 residues. The germline CDR1 and CDR2 sequences are ENHRY and SYGVKD. The V end lost 0 bases, the J end lost 0 bases, and 9 bases lay between the germline ends. Here the CDR3 DNA reads TGTGCCATCAGTGAGTCTCGGAGCGGCTCCTACAATGAGCAGTTCTTC. This encodes CAISESRSGSYNEQFF.